Included here is one TCR beta chain sequence, with context. As yet, its antigen is unknown. Per the germline V gene, CDR1 is MNHEY and CDR2 is SMNVEV (reference sequence). This CDR3 is 13 amino acids long. V trimming: 4 bases; J trimming: 6 bases; junction bases outside the gene matches: 4. These data originate in a study of cytomegalovirus exposure and HLA in healthy donors. Study at large: There were 90 million to 130 million unique TCR beta sequences, drawn from some 180 million T cells, in an earlier analysis. The study's findings and limits: The study carried out a later analysis of TCR beta sequences. It associated approximately 17,000 of them with specific HLA alleles at a false discovery rate of 0.05. Common viral pathogens (according to a later analysis) appeared linked to several of the most significant clusters. The investigators catalogued 150 or so TCR beta chains as cytomegalovirus-associated.

The PCR employed 60 Vbeta primers together with 13 Jbeta primers. The method was immunoSEQ multiplex PCR; TCRdb's version includes in-frame clones alone and lacks a portion of them. This table holds about 140,000 clones, around 72% found once. The V gene is TRBV27, the J gene TRBJ2-7; 9 bases align to TRBD1. The sequenced material came from PBMCs. The source is a man aged 40-49 years in good health and CMV-seronegative. The CDR3, as DNA: TGTGCCAGCAGTTGGGACAGGGCGGCCGAGCAGTACTTC. This codes for CASSWDRAAEQYF.